Included here is one TCR beta chain sequence, with context. Its target is not known. Trimming stripped 4 bases from V and 0 bases from J, with 18 bases between. Looked up from germline, CDR1 is SEHNR and CDR2 is FQNEAQ (reference sequence). CDR3 length: 17 amino acids. The time point here: sample taken at primary tumor resection. The data belong to a study of spatial heterogeneity in lung cancer. TCRdb reanalysed the 5' RACE reads using MiXCR and keeps one entry per CDR3 protein. Of some 16,000 distinct CDR3 sequences in the sample, over 6.5% were seen once. Study results and limitations: Counts of expanded intratumoral alpha and beta TCRs tracked tumor mutation counts.

This receptor was taken from a female donor with early-stage non-small cell lung cancer. J is TRBJ1-1 and V is TRBV7-9; D perhaps matches TRBD1 (6 bases). The material was lung tumor tissue, obtained at surgery. The DNA for the CDR3 is TGTGCCAGCAGCTCCGGACAGACAAGCGTTGTGAACACTGAAGCTTTCTTT. Translation: CASSSGQTSVVNTEAFF.